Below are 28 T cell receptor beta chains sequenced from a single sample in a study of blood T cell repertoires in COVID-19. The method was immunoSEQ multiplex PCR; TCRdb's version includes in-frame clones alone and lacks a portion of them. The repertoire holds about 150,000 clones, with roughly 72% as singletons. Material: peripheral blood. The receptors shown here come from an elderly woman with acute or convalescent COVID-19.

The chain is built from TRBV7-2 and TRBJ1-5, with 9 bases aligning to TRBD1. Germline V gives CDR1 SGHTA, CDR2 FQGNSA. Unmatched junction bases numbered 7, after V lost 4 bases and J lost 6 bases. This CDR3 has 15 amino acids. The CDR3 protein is CASSWTGEEGQPQHF. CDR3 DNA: TGTGCCAGCAGCTGGACAGGGGAGGAAGGTCAGCCCCAGCATTTT.

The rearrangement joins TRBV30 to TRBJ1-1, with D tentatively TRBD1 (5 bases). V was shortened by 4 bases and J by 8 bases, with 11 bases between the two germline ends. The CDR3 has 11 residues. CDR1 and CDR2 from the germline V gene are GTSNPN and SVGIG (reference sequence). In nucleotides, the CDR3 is TGTGCCTGGACTCAGAAGGGGGAAGCTTTCTTT. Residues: CAWTQKGEAFF.

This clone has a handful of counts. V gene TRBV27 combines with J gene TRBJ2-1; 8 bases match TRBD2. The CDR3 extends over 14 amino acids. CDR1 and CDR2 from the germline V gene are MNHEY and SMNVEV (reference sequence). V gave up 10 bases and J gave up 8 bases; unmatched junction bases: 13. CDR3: CATMGAGVVYEQFF. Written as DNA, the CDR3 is TGTGCCACCATGGGAGCGGGGGTGGTCTATGAGCAGTTCTTC.

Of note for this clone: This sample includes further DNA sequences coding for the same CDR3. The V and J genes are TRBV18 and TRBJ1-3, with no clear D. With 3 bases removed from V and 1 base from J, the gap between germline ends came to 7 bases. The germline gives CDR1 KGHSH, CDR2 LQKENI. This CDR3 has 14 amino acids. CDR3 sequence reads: CASSPPGSGNTIYF. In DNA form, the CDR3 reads TGTGCCAGCTCACCTCCGGGGTCTGGAAACACCATATATTTT.

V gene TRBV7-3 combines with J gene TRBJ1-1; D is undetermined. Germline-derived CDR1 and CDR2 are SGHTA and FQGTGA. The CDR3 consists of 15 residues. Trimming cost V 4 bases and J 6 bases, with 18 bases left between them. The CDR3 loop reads CASSSPDLGSSEAFF. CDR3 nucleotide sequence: TGTGCCAGCAGCTCACCGGATTTAGGGAGTTCTGAAGCTTTCTTT.

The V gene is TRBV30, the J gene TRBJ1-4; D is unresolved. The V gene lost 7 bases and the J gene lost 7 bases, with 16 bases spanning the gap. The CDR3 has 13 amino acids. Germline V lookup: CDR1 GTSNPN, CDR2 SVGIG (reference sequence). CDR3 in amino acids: CASRGGFLEKLFF. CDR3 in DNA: TGTGCCTCTCGGGGAGGGTTCCTTGAAAAACTGTTTTTT.

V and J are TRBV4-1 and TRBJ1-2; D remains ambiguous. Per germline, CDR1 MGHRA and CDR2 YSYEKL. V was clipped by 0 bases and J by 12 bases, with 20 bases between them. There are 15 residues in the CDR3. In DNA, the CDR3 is TGCGCCAGCAGCCAAGATTCCACCCCCACTTCCTTGAACACCTTC. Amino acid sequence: CASSQDSTPTSLNTF.

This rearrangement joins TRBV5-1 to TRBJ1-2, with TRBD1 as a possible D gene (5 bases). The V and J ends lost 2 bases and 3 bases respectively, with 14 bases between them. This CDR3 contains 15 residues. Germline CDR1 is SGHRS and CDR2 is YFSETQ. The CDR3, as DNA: TGCGCCAGCAGCTTAGAGAATAGGGGCGACTATGGCTACACCTTC. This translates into CASSLENRGDYGYTF. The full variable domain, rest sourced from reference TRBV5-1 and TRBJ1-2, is KAGVTQTPRYLIKTRGQQVTLSCSPISGHRSVSWYQQTPGQGLQFLFEYFSETQRNKGNFPGRFSGRQFSNSRSEMNVSTLELGDSALYLCASSLENRGDYGYTFGSGTRLTVV.

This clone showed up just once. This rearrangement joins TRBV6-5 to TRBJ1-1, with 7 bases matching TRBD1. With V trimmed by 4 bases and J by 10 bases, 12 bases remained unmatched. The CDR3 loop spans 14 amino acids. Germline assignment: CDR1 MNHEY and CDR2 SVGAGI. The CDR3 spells CASSSFRGAPGAFF. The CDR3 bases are TGTGCCAGCAGTTCTTTCAGGGGGGCGCCGGGAGCTTTCTTT.

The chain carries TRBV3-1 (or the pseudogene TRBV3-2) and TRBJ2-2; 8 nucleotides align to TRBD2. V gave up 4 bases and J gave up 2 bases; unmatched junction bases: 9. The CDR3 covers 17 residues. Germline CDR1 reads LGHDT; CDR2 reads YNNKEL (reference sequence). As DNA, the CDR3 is TGTGCCAGCAGCCCCCCCGTAGCGGGGCTAAACACCGGGGAGCTGTTTTTT. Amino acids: CASSPPVAGLNTGELFF.

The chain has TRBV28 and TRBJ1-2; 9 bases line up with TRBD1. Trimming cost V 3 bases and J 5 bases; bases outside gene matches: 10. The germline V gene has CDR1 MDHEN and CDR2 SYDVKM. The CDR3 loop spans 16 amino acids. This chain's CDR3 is CASSLGWGQGQYGYTF. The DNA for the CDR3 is TGTGCCAGCAGTTTGGGCTGGGGACAGGGACAATATGGCTACACCTTC.

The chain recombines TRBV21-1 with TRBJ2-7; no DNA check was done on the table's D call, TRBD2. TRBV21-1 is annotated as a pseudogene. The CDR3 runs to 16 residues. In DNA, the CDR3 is TGTGCCAGCAGCATATTCGGGAGCCTGCGCTCCTACGAGCAGTACTTC. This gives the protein CASSIFGSLRSYEQYF.

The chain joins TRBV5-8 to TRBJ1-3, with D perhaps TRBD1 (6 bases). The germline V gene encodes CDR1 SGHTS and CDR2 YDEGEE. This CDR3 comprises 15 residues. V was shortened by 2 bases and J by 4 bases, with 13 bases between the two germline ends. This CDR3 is CASSFGGTGGNTIYF. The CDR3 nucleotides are TGTGCCAGCAGCTTTGGGGGTACAGGGGGAAACACCATATATTTT.

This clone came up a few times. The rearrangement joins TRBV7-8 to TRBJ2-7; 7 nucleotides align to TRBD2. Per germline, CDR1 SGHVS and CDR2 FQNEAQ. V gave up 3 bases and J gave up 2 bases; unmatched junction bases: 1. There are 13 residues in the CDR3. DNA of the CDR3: TGTGCCAGCAGCTTGGCGGGGGCCTACGAGCAGTACTTC. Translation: CASSLAGAYEQYF.

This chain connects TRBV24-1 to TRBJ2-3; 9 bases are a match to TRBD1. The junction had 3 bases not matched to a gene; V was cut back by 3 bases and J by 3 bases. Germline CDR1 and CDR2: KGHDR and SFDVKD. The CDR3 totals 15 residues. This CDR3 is CATSDAGTGTDTQYF. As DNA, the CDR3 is TGTGCCACCAGTGATGCCGGGACAGGGACAGATACGCAGTATTTT.

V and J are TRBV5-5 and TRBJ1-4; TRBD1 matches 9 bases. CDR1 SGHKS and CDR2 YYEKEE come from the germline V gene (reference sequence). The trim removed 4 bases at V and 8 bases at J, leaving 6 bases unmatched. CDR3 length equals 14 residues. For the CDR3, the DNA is TGTGCCAGCAGCCCCGGACAGGGGTGGGAAAAACTGTTTTTT. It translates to CASSPGQGWEKLFF.

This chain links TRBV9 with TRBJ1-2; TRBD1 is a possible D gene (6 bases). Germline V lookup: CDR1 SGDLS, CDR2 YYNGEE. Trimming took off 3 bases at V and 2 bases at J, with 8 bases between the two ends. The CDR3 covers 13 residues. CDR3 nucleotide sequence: TGTGCCAGCAGCGGGGGGCCCAACTATGGCTACACCTTC. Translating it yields CASSGGPNYGYTF.

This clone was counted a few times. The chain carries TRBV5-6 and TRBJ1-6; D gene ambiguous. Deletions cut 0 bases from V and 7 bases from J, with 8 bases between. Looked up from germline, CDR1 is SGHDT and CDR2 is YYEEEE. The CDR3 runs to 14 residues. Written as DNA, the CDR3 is TGTGCCAGCAGCTTGGATGAGGTAAATTCACCCCTCCACTTT. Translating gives CASSLDEVNSPLHF. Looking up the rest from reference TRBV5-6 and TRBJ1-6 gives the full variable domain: DAGVTQSPTHLIKTRGQQVTLRCSPKSGHDTVSWYQQALGQGPQFIFQYYEEEERQRGNFPDRFSGHQFPNYSSELNVNALLLGDSALYLCASSLDEVNSPLHFGNGTRLTVT.

CDR3: CASSQVFTSGGAGDTQYF. The DNA of the CDR3 is TGTGCCAGCAGCCAAGTCTTTACTAGCGGGGGGGCGGGGGATACGCAGTATTTT. V and J are TRBV4-2 and TRBJ2-3; 13 nucleotides agree with TRBD2. CDR3 length: 18 residues. The V gene end was trimmed by 1 base and the J gene end by 6 bases; junction bases not matched to a gene: 10. The germline CDR1 and CDR2 sequences are LGHNA and YNFKEQ.

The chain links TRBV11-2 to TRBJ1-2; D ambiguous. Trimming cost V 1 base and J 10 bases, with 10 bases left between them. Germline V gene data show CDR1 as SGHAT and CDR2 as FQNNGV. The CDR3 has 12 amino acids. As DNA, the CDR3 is TGTGCCAGCAGCTTAGTTCGGTCCTCCTACACCTTC. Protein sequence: CASSLVRSSYTF. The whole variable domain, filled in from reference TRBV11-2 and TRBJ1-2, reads EAGVAQSPRYKIIEKRQSVAFWCNPISGHATLYWYQQILGQGPKLLIQFQNNGVVDDSQLPKDRFSAERLKGVDSTLKIQPAKLEDSAVYLCASSLVRSSYTFGSGTRLTVV.

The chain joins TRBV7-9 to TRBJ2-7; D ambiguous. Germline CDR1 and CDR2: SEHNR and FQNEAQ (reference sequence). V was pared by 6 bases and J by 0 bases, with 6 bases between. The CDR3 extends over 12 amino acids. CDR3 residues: CASSPNSYEQYF. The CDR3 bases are TGTGCCAGCAGTCCAAACTCCTACGAGCAGTACTTC.

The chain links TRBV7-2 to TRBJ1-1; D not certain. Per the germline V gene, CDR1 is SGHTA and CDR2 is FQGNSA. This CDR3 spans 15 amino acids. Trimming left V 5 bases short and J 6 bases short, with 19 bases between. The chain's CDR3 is CASSPSRAGGAEAFF. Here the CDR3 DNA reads TGTGCCAGCAGCCCAAGCCGGGCGGGAGGCGCTGAAGCTTTCTTT.

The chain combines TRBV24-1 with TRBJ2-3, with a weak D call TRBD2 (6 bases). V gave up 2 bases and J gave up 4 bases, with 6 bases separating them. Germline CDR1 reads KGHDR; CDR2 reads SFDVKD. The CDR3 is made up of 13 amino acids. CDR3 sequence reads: CATSDSSADTQYF. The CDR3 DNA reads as TGTGCCACCAGTGATTCTAGCGCAGATACGCAGTATTTT.

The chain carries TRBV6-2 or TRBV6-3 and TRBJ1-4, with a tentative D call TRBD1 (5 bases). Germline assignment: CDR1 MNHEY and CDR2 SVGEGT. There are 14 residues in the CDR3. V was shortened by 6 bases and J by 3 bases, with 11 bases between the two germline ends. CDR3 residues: CASSPGGANEKLFF. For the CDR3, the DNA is TGTGCCAGCAGCCCGGGAGGGGCTAATGAAAAACTGTTTTTT.

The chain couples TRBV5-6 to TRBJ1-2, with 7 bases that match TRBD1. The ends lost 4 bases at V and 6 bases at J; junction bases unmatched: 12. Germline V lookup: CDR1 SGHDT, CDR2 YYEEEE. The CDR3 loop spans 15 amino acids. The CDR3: CASSPGDRVVNGYTF. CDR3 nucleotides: TGTGCCAGCAGCCCTGGCGACAGGGTAGTAAATGGCTACACCTTC.

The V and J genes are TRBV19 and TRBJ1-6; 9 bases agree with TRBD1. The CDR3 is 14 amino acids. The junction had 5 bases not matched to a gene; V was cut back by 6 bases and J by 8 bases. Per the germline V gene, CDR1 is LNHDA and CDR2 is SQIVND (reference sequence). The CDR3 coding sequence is TGTGCCAGTAGCACCGGGACAGGGTATTCACCCCTCCACTTT. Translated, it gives CASSTGTGYSPLHF.

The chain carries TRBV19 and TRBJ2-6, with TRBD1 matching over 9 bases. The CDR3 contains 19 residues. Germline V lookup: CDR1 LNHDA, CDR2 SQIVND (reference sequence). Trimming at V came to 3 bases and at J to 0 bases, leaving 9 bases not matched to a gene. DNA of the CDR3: TGTGCCAGTAGTATCCTACCGGGACAGGGAGGCTCTGGGGCCAACGTCCTGACTTTC. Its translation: CASSILPGQGGSGANVLTF.

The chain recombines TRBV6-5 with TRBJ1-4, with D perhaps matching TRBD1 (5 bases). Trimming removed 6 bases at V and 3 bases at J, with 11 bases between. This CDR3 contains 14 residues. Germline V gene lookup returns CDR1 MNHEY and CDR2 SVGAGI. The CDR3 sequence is CASRAGVPNEKLFF. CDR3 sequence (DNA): TGTGCCAGCAGGGCGGGGGTCCCTAATGAAAAACTGTTTTTT.